The 27 T cell receptor beta chains given below trace back to one sample, sequenced in a study of blood T cell repertoires in COVID-19. The data were produced by immunoSEQ multiplex PCR, yet TCRdb's version contains in-frame clones alone and is incomplete. There are about 160,000 clones in the sample; more than 75% occur only once, and over 15% lies in the top ten. Sequencing was carried out using peripheral blood. The source of these receptors is a man aged 55 to 70 with active or convalescent COVID-19.

The chain joins TRBV3-1 (or the pseudogene TRBV3-2) to TRBJ2-2; 9 nucleotides line up with TRBD1. Germline CDR1 and CDR2: LGHDT and YNNKEL (reference sequence). V shed 3 bases, J shed 1 base, and the junction held 3 bases outside the gene matches. The CDR3 contains 16 residues. CDR3 nucleotide sequence: TGTGCCAGCAGCCACGGACAGGGGCGGAACACCGGGGAGCTGTTTTTT. This codes for CASSHGQGRNTGELFF.

This clone occurred once. V and J are TRBV3-1 (or the pseudogene TRBV3-2) and TRBJ2-4, with D unclear. The germline V and J ends were trimmed by 0 bases and 0 bases, with 6 bases remaining between them. In germline, CDR1 is LGHDT, CDR2 YNNKEL (reference sequence). This CDR3 is 15 amino acids long. The CDR3: CASSQDSLAKNIQYF. CDR3 coding DNA: TGTGCCAGCAGCCAAGATTCTTTAGCCAAAAACATTCAGTACTTC.

This chain links TRBV18 with TRBJ2-2; 7 nucleotides line up with TRBD2. Trimming at V came to 0 bases and at J to 2 bases, leaving 3 bases not matched to a gene. Germline CDR1 is KGHSH and CDR2 is LQKENI. This CDR3 comprises 16 residues. The CDR3 nucleotides are TGTGCCAGCTCACCACCCCGCGGGGGTAACACCGGGGAGCTGTTTTTT. This encodes CASSPPRGGNTGELFF.

The rearrangement joins TRBV7-7 to TRBJ2-2; 7 bases agree with TRBD1. J lost 0 bases, V lost 6 bases, and 4 bases had no gene match. The germline V gene encodes CDR1 SSHAT and CDR2 FNYEAQ (reference sequence). The CDR3 has 15 amino acids. The CDR3 nucleotides read TGTGCCAGCAGTGCCGGGACAGCGAACACCGGGGAGCTGTTTTTT. This translates into CASSAGTANTGELFF.

This chain connects TRBV2 to TRBJ2-5; 10 bases agree with TRBD2. The CDR3 length is 16 residues. Germline CDR1 is SNHLY and CDR2 is FYNNEI. Unmatched junction bases numbered 7, after V lost 1 base and J lost 5 bases. CDR3 coding DNA: TGTGCCAGCAGTGAAGGGGCTAGCGGGGGAGCGGAGACCCAGTACTTC. This codes for CASSEGASGGAETQYF.

V and J are TRBV18 and TRBJ1-3, with a possible D match to TRBD1 (6 bases). The CDR3 is 17 residues long. From germline, CDR1 is KGHSH and CDR2 LQKENI. Trimming removed 0 bases at V and 4 bases at J, with 16 bases between. CDR3 protein: CASSPPAQGTTGNTIYF. The CDR3 DNA reads as TGTGCCAGCTCACCACCTGCGCAGGGGACTACCGGAAACACCATATATTTT.

The V call is TRBV2, the J call TRBJ1-3, with 9 bases matching TRBD1. The germline gives CDR1 SNHLY, CDR2 FYNNEI. This CDR3 comprises 15 residues. V gave up 5 bases and J gave up 4 bases; unmatched junction bases: 6. CDR3 nucleotides: TGTGCCAGCAGTTGGGGACAGGGAAGCGGAAACACCATATATTTT. Protein product: CASSWGQGSGNTIYF.

The V gene is TRBV29-1, the J gene TRBJ1-1; D is perhaps TRBD1 (5 bases). Germline V CDR1 and CDR2: SQVTM, ANQGSEA. V lost 7 bases, J lost 3 bases, and 15 bases lay in between. The CDR3 consists of 13 residues. The CDR3 nucleotides are TGCAGCGGTTGCAAGGGAGGGGACACTGAAGCTTTCTTT. This codes for CSGCKGGDTEAFF.

Only a few counts were recorded for this clone. V and J are TRBV2 and TRBJ1-6, with unresolved D. The CDR3 covers 12 residues. Germline-derived CDR1 and CDR2 are SNHLY and FYNNEI. The V and J ends lost 6 bases and 14 bases respectively, with 14 bases between them. The DNA of the CDR3 is TGTGCCAGCAGGTCGACGAGGTGGTCCCTCCACTTT. As protein: CASRSTRWSLHF.

This rearrangement joins TRBV19 to TRBJ1-1, with D uncertain. Germline CDR1 LNHDA, CDR2 SQIVND (reference sequence). The CDR3 is 13 amino acids. V shed 7 bases and J shed 2 bases, with 11 bases lying between them. The CDR3 sequence is CASMTPGNTEAFF. CDR3 sequence (DNA): TGTGCCAGTATGACGCCGGGTAACACTGAAGCTTTCTTT.

This sequence joins TRBV30 and TRBJ1-4; 8 bases map to TRBD1. This CDR3 region has 13 residues. The trim removed 5 bases at V and 7 bases at J, leaving 6 bases unmatched. The V gene's germline CDR1 is GTSNPN and CDR2 SVGIG (reference sequence). CDR3: CAWGQGTSEKLFF. The CDR3, as DNA: TGTGCCTGGGGACAGGGAACGAGTGAAAAACTGTTTTTT.

The chain combines TRBV14 with TRBJ2-7; D gene uncertain. Trimming cost V 2 bases and J 0 bases, with 11 bases left between them. The CDR3 covers 15 residues. Germline V gene sequence: CDR1 SGHDN, CDR2 FVKESK. The CDR3 DNA sequence: TGTGCCAGCAGCCAACGAACGGGTTACTCCTACGAGCAGTACTTC. The encoded protein is CASSQRTGYSYEQYF.

The chain employs TRBV6-6 and TRBJ2-3; 11 bases fit TRBD1. The CDR3 extends over 15 amino acids. Trimming removed 5 bases from V and 3 bases from J; junction bases left unmatched: 4. Germline V gene sequence: CDR1 MNHNY, CDR2 SVGAGI (reference sequence). CDR3 loop: CASSNRDRGTDTQYF. Here the CDR3 DNA reads TGTGCCAGCAGTAACCGGGACAGGGGGACAGATACGCAGTATTTT.

The J gene is TRBJ2-3, the V gene TRBV5-4; TRBD2 aligns across 10 bases. The J segment lost 4 bases and the V segment lost 2 bases, leaving 7 bases of the junction unmatched. Germline CDR1 reads SGHNT; CDR2 reads YYREEE (reference sequence). This CDR3 has 16 residues. CDR3 bases: TGTGCCAGCAGCTTTTATTCCGGGACTAGCGCAGATACGCAGTATTTT. This codes for CASSFYSGTSADTQYF.

This rearrangement joins TRBV7-9 to TRBJ2-6; D is unresolved. CDR1 is SEHNR, CDR2 FQNEAQ, per germline (reference sequence). This CDR3 has 14 residues. V lost 3 bases and J 0 bases, leaving 3 bases between the germline ends. CDR3: CASSLRSGANVLTF. The CDR3 bases are TGTGCCAGCAGCTTGCGCTCTGGGGCCAACGTCCTGACTTTC. The full variable domain, in which reference TRBV7-9 and TRBJ2-6 provide the parts outside the CDR3, is DTGVSQNPRHKITKRGQNVTFRCDPISEHNRLYWYRQTLGQGPEFLTYFQNEAQLEKSRLLSDRFSAERPKGSFSTLEIQRTEQGDSAMYLCASSLRSGANVLTFGAGSRLTVL.

V and J are TRBV7-9 and TRBJ1-1; TRBD1 is a possible D gene (5 bases). CDR1 is SEHNR and CDR2 is FQNEAQ in the germline V gene (reference sequence). The CDR3 is 15 residues long. Trimming removed 2 bases at V and 1 base at J, with 11 bases between. The CDR3 loop is CASSLTQGKNTEAFF. The CDR3 DNA reads as TGTGCCAGCAGCTTAACGCAGGGAAAGAACACTGAAGCTTTCTTT.

On this clone: Within the sample, other DNA sequences also encode this same CDR3. This chain joins TRBV5-1 and TRBJ1-3; a weak D match, TRBD1 (5 bases). CDR3 length equals 15 residues. CDR1 is SGHRS, CDR2 YFSETQ, per germline. V lost 0 bases to trimming and J lost 0 bases, with 7 bases between them. The CDR3 loop reads CASSLGGSSGNTIYF. In nucleotides, the CDR3 is TGCGCCAGCAGCTTGGGGGGCAGCTCTGGAAACACCATATATTTT.

The CDR3 region has the DNA TGTGCCAGCAGATCCGCCGCTAGCGGGGAATACGAGCAGTACTTC. It codes for CASRSAASGEYEQYF. The chain recombines TRBV6-1 with TRBJ2-7; 9 bases match TRBD2. V was pared by 6 bases and J by 4 bases, with 10 bases of the junction left unmatched. The CDR3 contains 15 residues. The germline gives CDR1 MNHNS, CDR2 SASEGT.

The rearrangement joins TRBV19 to TRBJ2-3; TRBD2 agrees at 14 bases. The CDR3 is 15 amino acids. From germline, CDR1 is LNHDA and CDR2 SQIVND (reference sequence). The V and J ends lost 5 bases and 7 bases, in that order; junction bases with no gene match: 5. CDR3 DNA: TGTGCCAGTAGTCGACTAGCGGGGGGGCCGCATACGCAGTATTTT. Its protein product is CASSRLAGGPHTQYF.

This clone was counted once. This sequence joins TRBV24-1 and TRBJ2-1; TRBD1 agrees at 8 bases. Germline-derived CDR1 and CDR2 are KGHDR and SFDVKD. Trimming cost V 6 bases and J 2 bases; bases outside gene matches: 8. CDR3 size: 16 residues. The DNA of the CDR3 is TGTGCCACCAGTTCAAGGGGGACAGGTCCCTACAATGAGCAGTTCTTC. It encodes CATSSRGTGPYNEQFF.

The rearrangement links TRBV5-1 to TRBJ1-6; D is unresolved. The length of the CDR3 is 14 residues. Germline V gene data show CDR1 as SGHRS and CDR2 as YFSETQ. The V gene lost 3 bases and the J gene lost 7 bases, with 11 bases spanning the gap. Here the CDR3 DNA reads TGCGCCAGCAGCTCCTCTTTTCAGAATTCACCCCTCCACTTT. Its protein is CASSSSFQNSPLHF.

The chain uses TRBV10-1 and TRBJ2-2, with TRBD1 identical over 10 bases. This CDR3 has 17 amino acids. V was clipped by 3 bases and J by 4 bases; unmatched bases: 8. Germline V gene sequence: CDR1 WNHNN, CDR2 SYGVQD (reference sequence). CDR3 loop: CASSDGGTGVLTGELFF. The DNA for the CDR3 is TGCGCCAGCAGTGATGGCGGGACAGGGGTACTCACCGGGGAGCTGTTTTTT.

The V gene is TRBV5-1, the J gene TRBJ1-4, with 9 bases identical to TRBD1. Germline loops: CDR1 SGHRS, CDR2 YFSETQ. The CDR3 totals 16 residues. The V and J ends lost 4 bases and 8 bases, in that order; junction bases with no gene match: 12. This chain's CDR3 is CASSPRTGTGIEKLFF. The DNA of the CDR3 is TGCGCCAGCAGCCCACGAACCGGGACAGGGATAGAAAAACTGTTTTTT. Based on the CDR3 plus reference TRBV5-1 and TRBJ1-4, the full variable domain is KAGVTQTPRYLIKTRGQQVTLSCSPISGHRSVSWYQQTPGQGLQFLFEYFSETQRNKGNFPGRFSGRQFSNSRSEMNVSTLELGDSALYLCASSPRTGTGIEKLFFGSGTQLSVL.

Worth noting for this clone: The junction departs from germline at one end; a sequencing error may be responsible. The chain employs TRBV7-9 and TRBJ1-5; D uncertain. CDR1 is SEHNR, CDR2 FQNEAQ, per germline (reference sequence). The CDR3 length is 13 residues. The CDR3 DNA follows: TGTGCCAGCAGCTTAGGTTCCAATGAGCCCCAGCATTTT. Its protein product is CASSLGSNEPQHF.

The chain combines TRBV27 with TRBJ1-1, with D perhaps matching TRBD1 (5 bases). Trimming stripped 2 bases from V and 7 bases from J, with 11 bases between. Looked up from germline, CDR1 is MNHEY and CDR2 is SMNVEV (reference sequence). The CDR3 is made up of 13 amino acids. CDR3 coding DNA: TGTGCCAGCAGTTTAAATGGGGGGGGTGAAGCTTTCTTT. This translates into CASSLNGGGEAFF.

The CDR3 DNA reads TGTGCCAGTAGACTACTTGGCAGCCCCACAGATACGCAGTATTTT. Protein product: CASRLLGSPTDTQYF. The J gene is TRBJ2-3, the V gene TRBV19, with no clear D. The CDR3 is 15 amino acids. Per the germline V gene, CDR1 is LNHDA and CDR2 is SQIVND (reference sequence). Trimming removed 6 bases at V and 2 bases at J, with 15 bases between. The full variable domain, with the rest looked up from reference TRBV19 and TRBJ2-3, is DGGITQSPKYLFRKEGQNVTLSCEQNLNHDAMYWYRQDPGQGLRLIYYSQIVNDFQKGDIAEGYSVSREKKESFPLTVTSAQKNPTAFYLCASRLLGSPTDTQYFGPGTRLTVL.

The chain employs TRBV12-3 or TRBV12-4 and TRBJ2-7; D possibly corresponds to TRBD2 (6 bases). CDR3 length: 13 amino acids. Trimming took off 6 bases at V and 2 bases at J, with 11 bases between the two ends. The CDR3 is CASSNTGAYEQYF. The CDR3 DNA reads as TGTGCCAGCAGCAACACGGGAGCCTACGAGCAGTACTTC.